The sequence of this T cell receptor beta chain was determined in a study of OX40 agonist ivuxolimab in advanced cancers. This table comes from immunoSEQ multiplex PCR, and its TCRdb copy is limited to in-frame clones, with some not included. The sample shows some 62,000 clones, about 90% of them seen only once. The CDR3 totals 12 residues. Germline values: CDR1 SGHRS, CDR2 YFSETQ. Deletions cut 0 bases from V and 8 bases from J, with 8 bases between. J is TRBJ1-2 and V is TRBV5-1; D is perhaps TRBD1 (6 bases). This specimen consisted of CD4+ or CD8+ T cells sorted from blood, obtained in a trial of the OX40 agonist ivuxolimab. The TCR sequence derives from an adult with an advanced solid tumor such as melanoma, head and neck, liver or kidney cancer. The CDR3 region has the DNA TGCGCCAGCAGCTTGGAGGGGGAAGGCTACACCTTC. This sequence encodes CASSLEGEGYTF.